This T cell receptor beta chain came from a study of cytomegalovirus exposure and HLA in healthy donors. The PCR was carried out with 60 Vbeta primers and 13 Jbeta primers. Here immunoSEQ multiplex PCR was the method, and the copy in TCRdb shows in-frame clones only, minus some. The sample records 150,000 to 200,000 clones, 80% to 90% being singletons. V lost 3 bases and J 7 bases, leaving 12 bases between the germline ends. This CDR3 spans 14 amino acids. The germline V gene encodes CDR1 SGHTA and CDR2 FQGTGA. What was sequenced was PBMCs. The clonotype comes from a man aged 50 or older in good health and CMV-seropositive. The V and J genes are TRBV7-3 and TRBJ2-2; TRBD1 might be the D (6 bases). The CDR3 loop is CASSFAQGDGELFF. The CDR3 bases are TGTGCCAGCAGCTTTGCACAGGGAGACGGGGAGCTGTTTTTT.